Below, 11 T cell receptor beta chains from the same sample are listed, as sequenced in a study of blood T cell repertoires in COVID-19. Sequencing used immunoSEQ multiplex PCR; TCRdb keeps in-frame clones, though not all of them. The table has 75,000 to 100,000 clones, roughly 71% seen once; the top ten hold roughly a tenth. The sequencing sample was made of peripheral blood. The receptors here all came from a woman of 80 years or more with acute or convalescent COVID-19.

This chain uses TRBV9 with TRBJ2-7, with TRBD1 matching over 8 bases. Germline V CDR1 and CDR2: SGDLS, YYNGEE. Losses at the gene ends were 4 bases for V and 5 bases for J; bases not matched to a gene: 14. The CDR3 is 16 residues long. CDR3 sequence reads: CASSQWTGSAWDEQYF. CDR3 nucleotide sequence: TGTGCCAGCAGCCAGTGGACAGGGTCCGCTTGGGACGAGCAGTACTTC.

The J gene is TRBJ2-1, the V gene TRBV10-3, with TRBD2 matching 8 bases. V shed 6 bases, J shed 9 bases, and the junction held 19 bases outside the gene matches. Germline loops: CDR1 ENHRY, CDR2 SYGVKD. The length of the CDR3 is 17 residues. CDR3 loop: CAISDGRLAGGPGEQFF. As DNA, the CDR3 is TGTGCCATCAGCGATGGGCGTTTGGCGGGGGGCCCTGGTGAGCAGTTCTTC.

The chain joins TRBV10-3 to TRBJ1-1, with 11 bases fitting TRBD1. The CDR3 is 17 amino acids. Germline CDR1 and CDR2: ENHRY and SYGVKD. J was trimmed by 4 bases and V by 3 bases; bases with no gene match: 10. Here the CDR3 reads CAISDGGQGGGGTEAFF. The CDR3 nucleotides read TGTGCCATCAGTGACGGGGGACAGGGGGGAGGAGGCACTGAAGCTTTCTTT.

This chain connects TRBV7-9 to TRBJ1-1; D may be TRBD1 (5 bases). Germline V gene lookup returns CDR1 SEHNR and CDR2 FQNEAQ (reference sequence). Trimming removed 5 bases from V and 2 bases from J, with 12 bases in between. The CDR3 is 14 amino acids. The DNA for the CDR3 is TGTGCCAGCAGCGGGACTTATTCTAACACTGAAGCTTTCTTT. Protein: CASSGTYSNTEAFF.

This rearrangement joins TRBV19 to TRBJ2-1; D is unresolved. Trimming took 9 bases from V and 3 from J, leaving 9 bases between them. There are 12 residues in the CDR3. Germline-derived CDR1 and CDR2 are LNHDA and SQIVND (reference sequence). This CDR3 is CASPLIYNEQFF. CDR3 in DNA: TGTGCCAGCCCCTTAATCTACAATGAGCAGTTCTTC.

This clone was seen once. The genes are TRBV24-1 and TRBJ1-3, with D possibly matching TRBD1 (5 bases). V lost 3 bases and J lost 4, with 15 bases in between. This CDR3 region has 16 residues. Per the germline V gene, CDR1 is KGHDR and CDR2 is SFDVKD. The CDR3 DNA sequence: TGTGCCACCAGTGATGGGGGGTCTGCCCTAGGAAACACCATATATTTT. Amino acids: CATSDGGSALGNTIYF.

The chain links TRBV2 to TRBJ1-3; tentative D call: TRBD1 (6 bases). Trimming pared 4 bases from V and 5 bases from J, leaving 12 bases between. The CDR3 runs 14 residues. Looked up from germline, CDR1 is SNHLY and CDR2 is FYNNEI. CDR3 loop: CASSGGGGRNTIYF. The CDR3, as DNA: TGTGCCAGCAGTGGGGGAGGGGGGCGAAACACCATATATTTT. Combining the CDR3 with reference TRBV2 and TRBJ1-3 gives the whole variable domain EPEVTQTPSHQVTQMGQEVILRCVPISNHLYFYWYRQILGQKVEFLVSFYNNEISEKSEIFDDQFSVERPDGSNFTLKIRSTKLEDSAMYFCASSGGGGRNTIYFGEGSWLTVV.

The chain has TRBV27 and TRBJ2-1, with 11 bases identical to TRBD2. Unmatched junction bases numbered 15, after V lost 7 bases and J lost 7 bases. The CDR3 is 17 residues long. Germline values: CDR1 MNHEY, CDR2 SMNVEV (reference sequence). CDR3 in amino acids: CASNPLFSGREWNEQFF. For the CDR3, the DNA is TGTGCCAGCAACCCGCTGTTTAGCGGGAGGGAGTGGAATGAGCAGTTCTTC.

V and J are TRBV29-1 and TRBJ1-4; D might be TRBD1 (5 bases). Germline V gene sequence: CDR1 SQVTM, CDR2 ANQGSEA. V lost 0 bases and J 14 bases, leaving 13 bases between the germline ends. The CDR3 consists of 12 residues. The chain's CDR3 is CSVEEGGVKLFF. The CDR3 DNA reads as TGCAGCGTTGAAGAGGGGGGAGTAAAGCTGTTTTTT.

A word on this clone: Other nucleotide sequences in the sample specify the same CDR3. This chain uses TRBV27 with TRBJ2-7, with D possibly being TRBD1 (6 bases). The germline V gene has CDR1 MNHEY and CDR2 SMNVEV (reference sequence). Trimming left V 2 bases short and J 3 bases short, with 11 bases between. The CDR3 spans 14 residues. The CDR3 region has the DNA TGTGCCAGCAGTTTAGGTACAGGGTTCTACGAGCAGTACTTC. Encoded protein: CASSLGTGFYEQYF.

The chain links TRBV6-5 to TRBJ1-2; tentatively, D is TRBD1 (6 bases). V was pared by 7 bases and J by 5 bases, with 14 bases between. This CDR3 contains 13 residues. CDR1 and CDR2 from the germline V gene are MNHEY and SVGAGI. DNA for the CDR3: TGTGCCAGCACCCCAGGGGCCGTTTATGGCTACACCTTC. Its protein is CASTPGAVYGYTF.